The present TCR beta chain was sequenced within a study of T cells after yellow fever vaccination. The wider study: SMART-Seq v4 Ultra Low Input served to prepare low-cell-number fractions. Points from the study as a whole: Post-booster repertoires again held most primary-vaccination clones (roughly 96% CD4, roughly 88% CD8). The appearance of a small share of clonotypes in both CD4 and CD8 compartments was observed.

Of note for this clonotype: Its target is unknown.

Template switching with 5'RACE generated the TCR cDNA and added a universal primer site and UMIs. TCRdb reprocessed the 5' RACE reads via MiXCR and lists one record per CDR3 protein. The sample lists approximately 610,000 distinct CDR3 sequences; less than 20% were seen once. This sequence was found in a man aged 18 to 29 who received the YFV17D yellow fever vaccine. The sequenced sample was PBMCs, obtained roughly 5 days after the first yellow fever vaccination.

Here the CDR3 reads CASRVGGSGNTIYF. The CDR3 DNA sequence: TGTGCCAGCAGAGTGGGGGGTTCAGGAAACACCATATATTTT. This chain links TRBV25-1 with TRBJ1-3; D perhaps matches TRBD1 (5 bases). This CDR3 is 14 amino acids long. The V and J ends lost 6 bases and 4 bases respectively, with 13 bases between them. Germline loops: CDR1 MGHDK, CDR2 SYGVNS.